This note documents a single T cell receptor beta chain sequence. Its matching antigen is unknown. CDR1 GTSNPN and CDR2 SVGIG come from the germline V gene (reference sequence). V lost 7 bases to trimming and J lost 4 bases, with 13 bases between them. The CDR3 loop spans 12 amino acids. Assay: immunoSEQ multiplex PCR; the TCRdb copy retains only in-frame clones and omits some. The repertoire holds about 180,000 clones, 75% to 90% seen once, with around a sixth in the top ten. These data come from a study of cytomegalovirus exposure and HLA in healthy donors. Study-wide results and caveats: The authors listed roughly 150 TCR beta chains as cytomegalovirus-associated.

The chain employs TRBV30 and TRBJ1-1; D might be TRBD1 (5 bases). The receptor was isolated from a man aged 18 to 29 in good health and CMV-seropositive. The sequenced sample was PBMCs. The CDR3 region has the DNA TGTGCCTCACTCGGGGGGGGCACTGAAGCTTTCTTT. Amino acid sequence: CASLGGGTEAFF.